Listed here is a single T cell receptor (beta chain). Its specificity is not known. Molecular barcoding with unique molecular identifiers was used for the TCRbeta library. TCRdb re-called the PCR reads through MiXCR, storing one row per CDR3 protein. The data contain tens of thousands of distinct CDR3 sequences, 44% of them singletons. The sample originates from a study of T-cell reconstitution after alpha-beta-depleted transplantation in children. Study-level results: TCRbeta diversity was high at day 60 in some patients (a result of surviving recipient T cells and thymic progenitors). The main origin of T-cell counts and diversity one year after transplant was newly produced T cells. Reportedly, alpha-beta T cells present about two months post-transplant originated from several hundred expanded clones of graft origin.

Per germline, CDR1 MNHNS and CDR2 SASEGT. V lost 4 bases and J 6 bases, leaving 12 bases between the germline ends. This CDR3 contains 14 residues. This clonotype was sampled from a male patient younger than 18 who had a stem cell transplant for acute lymphoblastic leukemia, so the T cells may come from the graft donor. The source was PBMCs, mostly from graft donor cells, collected 360 days after TCRalphabeta/CD19-depleted stem cell transplant. The rearrangement joins TRBV6-1 to TRBJ2-2; D gene ambiguous. The CDR3 here is CASSAVTHSGELFF. Here the CDR3 DNA reads TGTGCCAGCAGTGCCGTGACACATTCCGGGGAGCTGTTTTTT.